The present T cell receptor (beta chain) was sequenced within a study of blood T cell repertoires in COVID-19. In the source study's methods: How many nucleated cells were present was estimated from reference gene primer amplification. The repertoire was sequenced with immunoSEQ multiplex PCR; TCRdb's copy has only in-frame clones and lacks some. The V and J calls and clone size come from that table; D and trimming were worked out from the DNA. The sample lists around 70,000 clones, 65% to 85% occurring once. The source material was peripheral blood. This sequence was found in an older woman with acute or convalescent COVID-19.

The CDR3 loop reads CASSFLKWTSGSYEQYF. Written as DNA, the CDR3 is TGTGCCAGCAGCTTTTTAAAGTGGACTAGCGGATCCTACGAGCAGTACTTC. The chain joins TRBV13 to TRBJ2-7, with 10 positions matching TRBD2. CDR1 and CDR2 (germline): PRHDT, FYEKMQ (reference sequence). This CDR3 is 17 amino acids long. Losses at the gene ends were 3 bases for V and 1 base for J; bases not matched to a gene: 9.